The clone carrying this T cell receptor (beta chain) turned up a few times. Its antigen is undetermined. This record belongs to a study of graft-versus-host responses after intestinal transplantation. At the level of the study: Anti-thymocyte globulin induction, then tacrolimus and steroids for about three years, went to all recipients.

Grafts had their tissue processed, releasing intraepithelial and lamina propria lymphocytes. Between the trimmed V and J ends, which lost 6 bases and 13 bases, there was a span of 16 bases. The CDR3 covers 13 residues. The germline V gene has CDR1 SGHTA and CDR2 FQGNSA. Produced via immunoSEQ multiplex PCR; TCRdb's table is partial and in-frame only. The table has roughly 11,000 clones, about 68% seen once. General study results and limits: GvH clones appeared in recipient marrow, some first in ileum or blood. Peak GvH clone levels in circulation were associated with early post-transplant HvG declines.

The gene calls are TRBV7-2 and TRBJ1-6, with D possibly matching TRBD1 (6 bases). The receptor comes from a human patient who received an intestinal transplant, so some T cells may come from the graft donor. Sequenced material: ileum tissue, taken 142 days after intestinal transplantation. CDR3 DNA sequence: TGTGCCAGCAGTGAACCTATGGGGGCCCCCCTCCACTTT. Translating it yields CASSEPMGAPLHF.